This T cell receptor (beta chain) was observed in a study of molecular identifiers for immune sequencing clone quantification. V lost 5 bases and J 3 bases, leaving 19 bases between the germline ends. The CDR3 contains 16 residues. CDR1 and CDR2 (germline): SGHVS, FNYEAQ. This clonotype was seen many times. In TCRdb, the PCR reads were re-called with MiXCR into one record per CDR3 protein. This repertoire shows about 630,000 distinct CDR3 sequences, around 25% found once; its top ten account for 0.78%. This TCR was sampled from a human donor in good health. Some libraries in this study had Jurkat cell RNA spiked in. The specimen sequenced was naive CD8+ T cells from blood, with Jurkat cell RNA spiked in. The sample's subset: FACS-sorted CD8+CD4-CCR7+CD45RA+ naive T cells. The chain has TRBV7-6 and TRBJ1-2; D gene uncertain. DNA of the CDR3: TGTGCCAGCAGCCCAACCCGTGAGGGTTTGGACTATGGCTACACCTTC. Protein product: CASSPTREGLDYGYTF.